This T cell receptor (beta chain) came from a study of vaccination and CD4 T cells after COVID-19. Study-level background: Every culture used as a control got a CEFX pool, an HIV-1 Nef pool, or no peptide.

Sequenced with the Oncomine TCR Beta short-read assay was DNA taken from cultured CD4+ T cells. Genomic DNA from cultured CD4+ T cells was extracted. TCRdb re-called the PCR reads through MiXCR, storing one row per CDR3 protein. The sample includes approximately 9,000 distinct CDR3 sequences, less than 40% seen only once; the top ten take about 14%. Per the germline V gene, CDR1 is KGHDR and CDR2 is SFDVKD. This CDR3 region has 14 residues. The V gene end was trimmed by 9 bases and the J gene end by 4 bases; junction bases not matched to a gene: 9. Details on this clonotype: Its antigen is unidentified.

Specified treatment: roughly 10-day PBMC culture with coronavirus spike peptide pools or control peptides (ViraFEST assay). The unexposed donor provided CD4+ T cells, which were taken before the COVID-19 pandemic (2011-2018). CD4+ T cells were isolated by negative selection after 10 days of culture. This chain uses TRBV24-1 with TRBJ1-1, with 8 positions matching TRBD1. Sample: CD4+ T cells from blood, cultured in vitro. The sequence was collected from a human donor in good health. The CDR3 bases are TGTGCCACCCGAGGACAGGGTACGGGCACTGAAGCTTTCTTT. Its protein product is CATRGQGTGTEAFF.